This TCR beta chain was retrieved from a study of cytomegalovirus exposure and HLA in healthy donors. The CDR3 spans 15 residues. Trimming took off 3 bases at V and 1 base at J, with 10 bases between the two ends. CDR1 LGHNA and CDR2 YNFKEQ come from the germline V gene. This clone has just one count. The PCR made use of 60 Vbeta and 13 Jbeta primers. Using immunoSEQ multiplex PCR, the repertoire was profiled, and TCRdb retains in-frame clones only, with some absent. There are under 200,000 clones in the sample; over 80% occur only once, and 1.5% lies in the top ten. V usage is TRBV4-2 and J usage is TRBJ2-1; D is perhaps TRBD2 (5 bases). Sequencing was performed on PBMCs. The receptor's source is a girl aged 10 to 17 in good health and CMV-seropositive. The CDR3 DNA follows: TGTGCCAGCAGCCACGGACTCTTTTCCTACAATGAGCAGTTCTTC. Amino acid sequence: CASSHGLFSYNEQFF.